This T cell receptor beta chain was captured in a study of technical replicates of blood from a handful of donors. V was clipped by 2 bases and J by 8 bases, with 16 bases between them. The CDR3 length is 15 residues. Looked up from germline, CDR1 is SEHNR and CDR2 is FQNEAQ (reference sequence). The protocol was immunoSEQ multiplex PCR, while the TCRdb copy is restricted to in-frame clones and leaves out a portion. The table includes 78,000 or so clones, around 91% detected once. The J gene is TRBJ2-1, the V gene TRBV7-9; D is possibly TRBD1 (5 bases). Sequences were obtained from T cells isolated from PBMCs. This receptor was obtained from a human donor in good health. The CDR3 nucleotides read TGTGCCAGCAGCTTAAGGGGATACGGAGTCGATGAGCAGTTCTTC. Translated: CASSLRGYGVDEQFF.